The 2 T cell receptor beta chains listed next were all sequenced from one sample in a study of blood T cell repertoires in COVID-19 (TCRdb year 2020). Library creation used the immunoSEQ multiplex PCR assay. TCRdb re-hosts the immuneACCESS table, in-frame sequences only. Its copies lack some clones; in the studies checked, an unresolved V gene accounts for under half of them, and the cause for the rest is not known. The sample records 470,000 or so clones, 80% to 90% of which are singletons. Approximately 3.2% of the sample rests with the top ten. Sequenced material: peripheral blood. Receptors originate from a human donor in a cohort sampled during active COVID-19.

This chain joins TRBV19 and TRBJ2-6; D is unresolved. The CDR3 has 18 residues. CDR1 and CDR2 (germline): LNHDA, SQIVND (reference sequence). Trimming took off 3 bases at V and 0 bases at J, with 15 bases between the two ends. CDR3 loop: CASSMRPGSLSGANVLTF. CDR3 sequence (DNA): TGTGCCAGTAGTATGAGGCCTGGCAGCCTCTCTGGGGCCAACGTCCTGACTTTC.

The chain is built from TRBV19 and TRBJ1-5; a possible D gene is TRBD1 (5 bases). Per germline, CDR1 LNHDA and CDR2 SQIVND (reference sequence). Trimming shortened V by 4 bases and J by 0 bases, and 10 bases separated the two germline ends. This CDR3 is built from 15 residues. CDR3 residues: CASSRLQGSNQPQHF. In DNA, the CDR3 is TGTGCCAGTAGTAGACTCCAGGGTAGCAATCAGCCCCAGCATTTT.